This T cell receptor (beta chain) was found in a study of identical twins. TCRdb reprocessed the 5' RACE reads with MiXCR, giving one entry per CDR3 protein. The sample holds 1.5 million or so distinct CDR3 sequences, under 35% seen once. This clonotype was observed many times. Germline CDR1 and CDR2: MNHEY and SVGAGI. Trimming cost V 5 bases and J 3 bases; bases outside gene matches: 4. The CDR3 spans 14 residues. The receptor's source is a newborn girl in good health. Sequencing was performed on cord blood. The chain couples TRBV6-5 to TRBJ1-5; 7 bases match TRBD1. CDR3 DNA: TGTGCCAGCAGTCGCGACAGGGCCAATCAGCCCCAGCATTTT. It is translated as CASSRDRANQPQHF.